These 15 T cell receptor beta chains were all obtained from the same sample, sequenced in a study of blood T cell repertoires in COVID-19 (dated by TCRdb to 2018 to 2020). Libraries were made using the immunoSEQ multiplex PCR assay. TCRdb holds this immuneACCESS table with in-frame rearrangements only. Some clones are missing; in checked studies, unresolved V genes explain under half, and the rest has no known cause. The sample records about 120,000 clones, approximately 85% of which are singletons. The ten largest clones capture approximately 3.6% of the sample. Sequenced: peripheral blood. The receptors originated from a man aged 35 to 55 with acute or convalescent COVID-19.

In its sample, this clone was seen a few times. The rearrangement links TRBV5-4 to TRBJ1-1, with D possibly being TRBD1 (6 bases). The CDR3 is 14 residues long. V dropped 4 bases and J dropped 2 bases, with 12 bases sitting between them. Germline CDR1 is SGHNT and CDR2 is YYREEE (reference sequence). The CDR3 loop is CASSQATGNTEAFF. CDR3 DNA: TGTGCCAGCAGCCAAGCGACAGGCAACACTGAAGCTTTCTTT.

The V and J genes are TRBV14 and TRBJ2-3; 10 bases match TRBD1. The V gene end was trimmed by 4 bases and the J gene end by 2 bases; junction bases not matched to a gene: 6. The V gene's germline CDR1 is SGHDN and CDR2 FVKESK. The CDR3 spans 16 residues. CDR3 amino acids: CASSPRTGGVTDTQYF. The CDR3 DNA reads TGTGCCAGCAGCCCAAGGACAGGGGGGGTCACAGATACGCAGTATTTT.

V is TRBV24-1 and J is TRBJ2-1, with D maybe TRBD2 (5 bases). Trimming took off 3 bases at V and 5 bases at J, with 13 bases between the two ends. The CDR3 spans 15 residues. The germline gives CDR1 KGHDR, CDR2 SFDVKD. CDR3 sequence reads: CATSDAGPWNNEQFF. The CDR3 DNA follows: TGTGCCACCAGTGATGCGGGCCCCTGGAACAATGAGCAGTTCTTC.

CDR3 DNA sequence: TGTGCCAGCAGTTACTCGGGACAGGGGCAAGAGACCCAGTACTTC. The encoded protein is CASSYSGQGQETQYF. This rearrangement joins TRBV6-5 to TRBJ2-5; TRBD1 matches 10 bases. The CDR3 has 15 amino acids. Germline loops: CDR1 MNHEY, CDR2 SVGAGI. Trimming removed 0 bases from V and 2 bases from J; junction bases left unmatched: 0.

The sample holds one count of this clone. V usage is TRBV6-2 or TRBV6-3 and J usage is TRBJ2-1, with 9 bases matching TRBD2. The CDR3 has 15 amino acids. V shed 5 bases and J 9 bases; nucleotides not matched to a gene: 11. In germline, CDR1 is MNHEY, CDR2 SVGEGT. CDR3 residues: CASSGRGGLLTEQFF. CDR3 nucleotide sequence: TGTGCCAGCAGTGGGCGGGGGGGCCTTTTGACTGAGCAGTTCTTC.

J is TRBJ1-4 and V is TRBV4-1, with 9 bases identical to TRBD1. The CDR3 spans 14 residues. J was trimmed by 6 bases and V by 4 bases; bases with no gene match: 3. Germline-derived CDR1 and CDR2 are MGHRA and YSYEKL. As DNA, the CDR3 is TGCGCCAGCAGCCCCGGGACAGGGCATGAAAAACTGTTTTTT. Its translation: CASSPGTGHEKLFF.

V gene TRBV3-1 (or the pseudogene TRBV3-2) combines with J gene TRBJ2-1; D remains unclear. There are 15 residues in the CDR3. V lost 1 base, J lost 0 bases, and 7 bases lay in between. CDR1 LGHDT and CDR2 YNNKEL come from the germline V gene (reference sequence). This chain's CDR3 is CASSQAPDSYNEQFF. In DNA, the CDR3 is TGTGCCAGCAGCCAAGCCCCAGACTCCTACAATGAGCAGTTCTTC.

The chain links TRBV6-4 to TRBJ2-3; 8 bases are shared with TRBD2. Losses at the gene ends were 8 bases for V and 3 bases for J; bases not matched to a gene: 13. Looked up from germline, CDR1 is MRHNA and CDR2 is SNTAGT. The CDR3 sequence is 16 residues long. Written as DNA, the CDR3 is TGTGCCAGCCGAAAACGGGGGGGTATAAGGACAGATACGCAGTATTTT. Amino acids: CASRKRGGIRTDTQYF.

On this clone itself: One end of the junction varies from germline; a read error may be responsible. The chain combines TRBV5-6 with TRBJ1-5; TRBD1 matches 9 bases. Germline values: CDR1 SGHDT, CDR2 YYEEEE. The CDR3 loop spans 15 amino acids. DNA of the CDR3: TGTGCCAGCAGTTTGGGGACAGGGTTCCTTCAGCCCCAGCATTTT. Its translation: CASSLGTGFLQPQHF.

This clone appeared a single time. The CDR3 DNA sequence: TGTGCCACCAGTGAAACACAAGAGACCCAGTACTTC. As protein: CATSETQETQYF. This chain uses TRBV24-1 with TRBJ2-5, with no clear D. Germline CDR1 is KGHDR and CDR2 is SFDVKD. Trimming took 4 bases from V and 2 from J, leaving 4 bases between them. There are 12 residues in the CDR3.

J is TRBJ1-2 and V is TRBV15; 7 bases map to TRBD1. Germline V gene lookup returns CDR1 LNHNV and CDR2 YYDKDF (reference sequence). The CDR3 contains 15 residues. Trimming at V came to 1 base and at J to 4 bases, leaving 6 bases not matched to a gene. CDR3: CATSRGTGTPYGYTF. As DNA, the CDR3 is TGTGCCACCAGCAGAGGGACAGGCACCCCCTATGGCTACACCTTC. Together with reference TRBV15 and TRBJ1-2, the CDR3 gives the full variable domain: DAMVIQNPRYQVTQFGKPVTLSCSQTLNHNVMYWYQQKSSQAPKLLFHYYDKDFNNEADTPDNFQSRRPNTSFCFLDIRSPGLGDTAMYLCATSRGTGTPYGYTFGSGTRLTVV.

This clone has only one observation. The rearrangement joins TRBV28 to TRBJ2-3; no firm D call. Germline V gives CDR1 MDHEN, CDR2 SYDVKM. V was pared by 4 bases and J by 4 bases, with 6 bases between. The CDR3 totals 12 residues. The CDR3 is CASSSVADTQYF. The CDR3 bases are TGTGCCAGCAGTTCCGTAGCAGATACGCAGTATTTT.

The chain carries TRBV3-1 (or the pseudogene TRBV3-2) and TRBJ1-4, with 10 bases aligning to TRBD1. V was clipped by 6 bases and J by 8 bases; unmatched bases: 15. Germline assignment: CDR1 LGHDT and CDR2 YNNKEL (reference sequence). The CDR3 spans 17 residues. The CDR3 coding sequence is TGTGCCAGCAGTCCTCGGGACAGGGGCCCTCCTTGGGAAAAACTGTTTTTT. Amino acids: CASSPRDRGPPWEKLFF.

The chain is built from TRBV24-1 and TRBJ2-3; TRBD2 might be the D (6 bases). The germline V and J ends were trimmed by 3 bases and 4 bases, with 19 bases remaining between them. Germline V gene sequence: CDR1 KGHDR, CDR2 SFDVKD. The CDR3 length is 17 residues. The CDR3 spells CATSDPGRGLEADTQYF. DNA of the CDR3: TGTGCCACCAGTGATCCGGGACGGGGACTCGAGGCAGATACGCAGTATTTT.

This chain links TRBV4-1 with TRBJ1-4; D is possibly TRBD1 (5 bases). The V end was cut by 0 bases, the J end by 0 bases, with 5 bases between. Germline CDR1 and CDR2: MGHRA and YSYEKL. CDR3 length: 15 amino acids. Written as DNA, the CDR3 is TGCGCCAGCAGCCAAGAAGGGGCAACTAATGAAAAACTGTTTTTT. It codes for CASSQEGATNEKLFF.